This TCR beta chain appears in the sequencing data of a study of molecular identifiers for immune sequencing clone quantification. MiXCR, run by TCRdb on the PCR reads, gives a single entry per CDR3 protein. Found here are a few hundred thousand distinct CDR3 sequences, about 26% of them singletons; the top ten hold just over 0.75%. In germline, CDR1 is MNHEY, CDR2 SMNVEV (reference sequence). Trimming pared 5 bases from V and 4 bases from J, leaving 15 bases between. This CDR3 region has 14 residues. The source of this sequence is a human donor in good health. Some libraries in this study had Jurkat cell RNA spiked in. The chain recombines TRBV27 with TRBJ2-7; D not certain. The sample consisted of naive CD8+ T cells from blood, with Jurkat cell RNA spiked in. As for subset: FACS-sorted CD8+CD4-CCR7+CD45RA+ naive T cells. CDR3 loop: CASSRIDNVYEQYF. CDR3 sequence (DNA): TGTGCCAGCAGTAGGATAGATAACGTTTACGAGCAGTACTTC.